This T cell receptor (beta chain) derives from a study of control samples from healthy donors and cancer patients. Profiling relied on immunoSEQ multiplex PCR, and the TCRdb table lists in-frame clones only, not all of them. The sample shows roughly 120,000 clones, around 89% of them seen only once. V dropped 3 bases and J dropped 3 bases, with 6 bases sitting between them. Germline V gene sequence: CDR1 KGHSH, CDR2 LQKENI. This CDR3 contains 12 residues. The V gene is TRBV18, the J gene TRBJ2-7; D is undetermined. This sequence was found in a woman in her seventies in good health. The material sequenced was blood. This chain's CDR3 is CASSPEFYEQYF. CDR3 coding DNA: TGTGCCAGCTCACCGGAGTTCTACGAGCAGTACTTC.